One sample yielded the 32 T cell receptor beta chains listed below, sequenced in a study of PD-L1 blockade in urothelial cancer. TCRdb's table, derived via immunoSEQ multiplex PCR, lists solely in-frame clones and lacks some. The data show under 70,000 clones, with about nine tenths seen just once and about 11% held by the top ten. Time point in this sample: peripheral blood 6 weeks after treatment start. The sample in question was PBMCs, obtained around atezolizumab (anti-PD-L1) treatment. The receptors shown here come from a man between 60 and 70 years old with urothelial cancer.

The rearrangement links TRBV11-3 to TRBJ2-1; D may be TRBD2 (7 bases). The CDR3 spans 15 residues. CDR1 is SGHNT, CDR2 YENEEA, per germline. V lost 3 bases and J lost 8, with 17 bases in between. DNA of the CDR3: TGTGCCAGCAGCTTCGGGCGGGGGCAGGTCGATGAGCAGTTCTTC. This encodes CASSFGRGQVDEQFF.

V and J are TRBV7-2 and TRBJ1-3; D not resolved. There are 15 residues in the CDR3. Trimming took off 2 bases at V and 0 bases at J, with 8 bases between the two ends. Germline CDR1 and CDR2: SGHTA and FQGNSA. The CDR3 DNA follows: TGTGCCAGCAGCTTACGCGGGGACTCTGGAAACACCATATATTTT. Protein product: CASSLRGDSGNTIYF.

The V gene is TRBV7-2, the J gene TRBJ1-1; tentatively, D is TRBD1 (5 bases). The CDR3 totals 12 residues. Germline CDR1 SGHTA, CDR2 FQGNSA. Trimming shortened V by 4 bases and J by 11 bases, and 14 bases separated the two germline ends. The DNA of the CDR3 is TGTGCCAGCAGCTCCTCCCCGGGGGTGGCTTTCTTT. As protein: CASSSSPGVAFF.

This clone has only a few counts. The rearrangement uses TRBV7-6 and TRBJ1-2; maybe TRBD1 (6 bases). Per the germline V gene, CDR1 is SGHVS and CDR2 is FNYEAQ. V lost 2 bases, J lost 3 bases, and 13 bases lay in between. CDR3 length: 15 residues. CDR3 sequence reads: CASSLSTGIDYGYTF. The CDR3 bases are TGTGCCAGCAGCTTAAGTACAGGGATAGACTATGGCTACACCTTC.

This chain joins TRBV10-3 and TRBJ2-7; D remains ambiguous. Germline V lookup: CDR1 ENHRY, CDR2 SYGVKD. V shed 8 bases and J shed 4 bases, with 15 bases lying between them. The CDR3 length is 13 residues. CDR3 amino acids: CAIAATSPYEQYF. The CDR3, as DNA: TGTGCCATCGCAGCGACCTCTCCATACGAGCAGTACTTC.

The genes are TRBV7-2 and TRBJ2-1, with D maybe TRBD1 (5 bases). Germline V gives CDR1 SGHTA, CDR2 FQGNSA. This CDR3 comprises 14 residues. V was shortened by 6 bases and J by 7 bases, with 16 bases between the two germline ends. The CDR3 is CASRTSVGRNEQFF. CDR3 in DNA: TGTGCCAGCAGGACGTCGGTGGGGCGGAATGAGCAGTTCTTC.

J is TRBJ2-3 and V is TRBV27; TRBD2 matches at 9 bases. Trimming cost V 5 bases and J 9 bases; bases outside gene matches: 12. CDR1 is MNHEY and CDR2 is SMNVEV in the germline V gene (reference sequence). This CDR3 is built from 15 residues. The DNA for the CDR3 is TGTGCCAGCAGTCCGGGACTAGCCCCAGGGGTAACGCAGTATTTT. It encodes CASSPGLAPGVTQYF.

The chain carries TRBV5-5 and TRBJ2-5; the D gene is possibly TRBD1 (6 bases). The V gene lost 4 bases and the J gene lost 2 bases, with 9 bases spanning the gap. This CDR3 spans 13 amino acids. Per the germline V gene, CDR1 is SGHKS and CDR2 is YYEKEE (reference sequence). The CDR3 sequence is CASSLGQQETQYF. In DNA, the CDR3 is TGTGCCAGCAGCCTAGGACAGCAAGAGACCCAGTACTTC.

This chain joins TRBV19 and TRBJ2-7; possibly TRBD2 for D (5 bases). Trimming removed 5 bases at V and 3 bases at J, with 20 bases between. The CDR3 length is 16 residues. The germline gives CDR1 LNHDA, CDR2 SQIVND (reference sequence). CDR3 in DNA: TGTGCCAGTAGTTCCGCGATGATGGCGGGCCGCTACGAGCAGTACTTC. Protein: CASSSAMMAGRYEQYF.

This clone appeared a single time. V is TRBV5-6 and J is TRBJ1-2, with TRBD1 as a possible D gene (6 bases). V was pared by 0 bases and J by 4 bases, with 10 bases between. Germline CDR1 and CDR2: SGHDT and YYEEEE. The CDR3 is 14 residues long. The CDR3 coding sequence is TGTGCCAGCAGCTTGGGTGGACAGCTCTATGGCTACACCTTC. The encoded protein is CASSLGGQLYGYTF.

In this sample, this clone turned up once. The chain is built from TRBV5-1 and TRBJ2-3; 9 nucleotides line up with TRBD2. V shed 6 bases, J shed 0 bases, and the junction held 5 bases outside the gene matches. This CDR3 is built from 15 residues. The germline CDR1 and CDR2 sequences are SGHRS and YFSETQ. Written as DNA, the CDR3 is TGCGCCAGCAAAAGCGGGGGGCTGAGCACAGATACGCAGTATTTT. It is translated as CASKSGGLSTDTQYF.

This chain joins TRBV4-2 and TRBJ2-7, with 7 bases that match TRBD2. Germline trimming cut 1 base from V and 0 bases from J; bases unmatched to any gene: 0. Germline assignment: CDR1 LGHNA and CDR2 YNFKEQ. The length of the CDR3 is 14 residues. The DNA of the CDR3 is TGTGCCAGCAGCCAAGGGGACTACTCCTACGAGCAGTACTTC. It specifies CASSQGDYSYEQYF.

V gene TRBV21-1 combines with J gene TRBJ1-1; the table's D call, TRBD1, has no DNA check behind it. TRBV21-1 is labeled a pseudogene. The CDR3 totals 17 residues. CDR3 sequence (DNA): TGTGCCAGCAGCAAGGTCGTCCCCAGGGGAGTAGACACTGAAGCTTTCTTT. This codes for CASSKVVPRGVDTEAFF.

The chain is built from TRBV6-5 and TRBJ1-6, with 10 bases that match TRBD1. From germline, CDR1 is MNHEY and CDR2 SVGAGI. This CDR3 region has 15 residues. V shed 2 bases, J shed 7 bases, and the junction held 2 bases outside the gene matches. The CDR3 nucleotides read TGTGCCAGCAGTTACAGGGGACAGGGGAATTCACCCCTCCACTTT. It codes for CASSYRGQGNSPLHF.

The gene calls are TRBV7-9 and TRBJ1-3; 10 bases match TRBD1. The junction had 10 bases not matched to a gene; V was cut back by 5 bases and J by 6 bases. The CDR3 has 16 residues. The germline gives CDR1 SEHNR, CDR2 FQNEAQ (reference sequence). CDR3 nucleotides: TGTGCCAGCAGCGGTACGGGACAGGGGATAATAAACACCATATATTTT. Protein: CASSGTGQGIINTIYF.

This clone came up once. The gene calls are TRBV5-1 and TRBJ2-3; 7 nucleotides match TRBD1. J gave up 0 bases and V 4 bases, and 5 bases lay outside the gene matches. CDR1 and CDR2 from the germline V gene are SGHRS and YFSETQ. CDR3 length equals 15 residues. The CDR3 bases are TGCGCCAGCAGCCCGGACAGGCCGAGCACAGATACGCAGTATTTT. Its translation is CASSPDRPSTDTQYF.

The chain joins TRBV10-3 to TRBJ1-6, with TRBD1 matching over 7 bases. Unmatched junction bases numbered 9, after V lost 0 bases and J lost 10 bases. CDR3 length: 16 residues. Germline-derived CDR1 and CDR2 are ENHRY and SYGVKD. The CDR3 coding sequence is TGTGCCATCAGTGAGTCCGGGACAGAAAATGGGTCACCCCTCCACTTT. Its translation is CAISESGTENGSPLHF.

J is TRBJ2-1 and V is TRBV7-2, with D maybe TRBD2 (6 bases). The CDR3 totals 15 residues. Trimming removed 5 bases from V and 2 bases from J, with 13 bases in between. Germline CDR1 and CDR2: SGHTA and FQGNSA. CDR3 sequence (DNA): TGTGCCAGCAGCACCGGGAGTTCCGCCTACAATGAGCAGTTCTTC. It specifies CASSTGSSAYNEQFF. Complete variable domain (other parts from reference TRBV7-2 and TRBJ2-1): GAGVSQSPSNKVTEKGKDVELRCDPISGHTALYWYRQSLGQGLEFLIYFQGNSAPDKSGLPSDRFSAERTGGSVSTLTIQRTQQEDSAVYLCASSTGSSAYNEQFFGPGTRLTVL.

V usage is TRBV10-3 and J usage is TRBJ2-7; D is perhaps TRBD2 (6 bases). Between the trimmed V and J ends, which lost 2 bases and 0 bases, there was a span of 14 bases. CDR1 is ENHRY and CDR2 is SYGVKD in the germline V gene. The CDR3 sequence is 16 residues long. CDR3 in amino acids: CAISEASAYLSYEQYF. In nucleotides, the CDR3 is TGTGCCATCAGTGAGGCTAGCGCGTACCTCTCCTACGAGCAGTACTTC.

The rearrangement links TRBV11-3 to TRBJ2-1; 7 positions match TRBD1. The germline V gene has CDR1 SGHNT and CDR2 YENEEA. The length of the CDR3 is 15 residues. Unmatched junction bases numbered 4, after V lost 5 bases and J lost 0 bases. CDR3 DNA: TGTGCCAGCAGCCACGACAGGGTCTCCTACAATGAGCAGTTCTTC. Residues: CASSHDRVSYNEQFF. Looking up the rest from reference TRBV11-3 and TRBJ2-1 gives the full variable domain: EAGVVQSPRYKIIEKKQPVAFWCNPISGHNTLYWYLQNLGQGPELLIRYENEEAVDDSQLPKDRFSAERLKGVDSTLKIQPAELGDSAVYLCASSHDRVSYNEQFFGPGTRLTVL.

The chain is built from TRBV5-6 and TRBJ2-7; 10 nucleotides match TRBD2. The CDR3 is 15 amino acids. Germline V gene lookup returns CDR1 SGHDT and CDR2 YYEEEE. With V trimmed by 1 base and J by 1 base, 2 bases remained unmatched. The CDR3 loop is CASSLTSGVSYEQYF. CDR3 in DNA: TGTGCCAGCAGCTTGACTAGCGGGGTTTCCTACGAGCAGTACTTC.

The V gene is TRBV5-5, the J gene TRBJ1-2; 9 bases fit TRBD1. The V gene's germline CDR1 is SGHKS and CDR2 YYEKEE (reference sequence). The junction had 6 bases not matched to a gene; V was cut back by 4 bases and J by 2 bases. The CDR3 has 15 amino acids. The CDR3 spells CASSLGGTGNYGYTF. CDR3 bases: TGTGCCAGCAGCCTGGGCGGGACAGGGAACTATGGCTACACCTTC.

To note about this clone: At one of its ends the junction is not consistent with the germline gene, which may arise from a read error. The V gene is TRBV5-1, the J gene TRBJ2-7; maybe TRBD2 (5 bases). Germline CDR1 and CDR2: SGHRS and YFSETQ. The CDR3 length is 12 residues. The CDR3 DNA follows: TGCGCCAGCACCGGCGAGGGATACGGGCAGTACTTC. Amino acid sequence: CASTGEGYGQYF.

The rearrangement joins TRBV27 to TRBJ2-7, with D uncertain. Per the germline V gene, CDR1 is MNHEY and CDR2 is SMNVEV (reference sequence). Trimming removed 3 bases from V and 0 bases from J, with 6 bases in between. CDR3 length equals 13 residues. The CDR3 spells CASSLRNSYEQYF. The CDR3 DNA is TGTGCCAGCAGTTTGCGCAACTCCTACGAGCAGTACTTC.

V usage is TRBV7-3 and J usage is TRBJ2-5; 8 bases map to TRBD1. Germline assignment: CDR1 SGHTA and CDR2 FQGTGA. The CDR3 loop spans 16 amino acids. Unmatched junction bases numbered 12, after V lost 5 bases and J lost 4 bases. The CDR3 DNA sequence: TGTGCCAGCAGCACGGGACAGGCGTTAGGTCGAGAGACCCAGTACTTC. As protein: CASSTGQALGRETQYF.

The chain carries TRBV18 and TRBJ2-7; weak D call: TRBD2 (5 bases). The CDR3 extends over 17 amino acids. V was cut by 2 bases and J by 1 base, with 18 bases left in between. CDR1 and CDR2 from the germline V gene are KGHSH and LQKENI. This chain's CDR3 is CASSPLRGRESSYEQYF. For the CDR3, the DNA is TGTGCCAGCTCACCATTAAGAGGACGGGAATCATCCTACGAGCAGTACTTC. Using reference TRBV18 and TRBJ2-7 for the parts outside the CDR3, the full variable domain is NAGVMQNPRHLVRRRGQEARLRCSPMKGHSHVYWYRQLPEEGLKFMVYLQKENIIDESGMPKERFSAEFPKEGPSILRIQQVVRGDSAAYFCASSPLRGRESSYEQYFGPGTRLTVT.

The chain has TRBV5-1 and TRBJ2-1; weak D call: TRBD2 (6 bases). V shed 0 bases and J shed 2 bases, with 9 bases lying between them. The germline V gene has CDR1 SGHRS and CDR2 YFSETQ. CDR3 size: 15 residues. CDR3 nucleotide sequence: TGCGCCAGCAGCTTGGGGCTAGCGCCCTACAATGAGCAGTTCTTC. Translating gives CASSLGLAPYNEQFF.

V and J are TRBV25-1 and TRBJ1-4; D may be TRBD1 (6 bases). The CDR3 runs to 15 residues. CDR1 MGHDK and CDR2 SYGVNS come from the germline V gene. Trimming took 6 bases from V and 8 from J, leaving 19 bases between them. The CDR3 loop is CASSMNRVRGEKLFF. The CDR3 DNA is TGTGCCAGCAGCATGAACAGGGTCCGAGGCGAAAAACTGTTTTTT.

V and J are TRBV25-1 and TRBJ2-6; D is undetermined. Per the germline V gene, CDR1 is MGHDK and CDR2 is SYGVNS. V was trimmed by 5 bases and J by 2 bases, leaving 4 bases between them. The CDR3 is made up of 13 amino acids. The CDR3 spells CASSPAGANVLTF. CDR3 DNA sequence: TGTGCCAGCAGTCCGGCTGGGGCCAACGTCCTGACTTTC.

The gene calls are TRBV28 and TRBJ2-7, with 7 bases matching TRBD1. The CDR3 totals 15 residues. Germline trimming cut 4 bases from V and 7 bases from J; bases unmatched to any gene: 13. Looked up from germline, CDR1 is MDHEN and CDR2 is SYDVKM. The CDR3 DNA follows: TGTGCCAGCAGTTCGGTCGGGACCAAACAGGGGGAGCAGTACTTC. The encoded protein is CASSSVGTKQGEQYF.

The gene calls are TRBV5-6 and TRBJ2-2; D not certain. Looked up from germline, CDR1 is SGHDT and CDR2 is YYEEEE. The CDR3 covers 12 residues. Trimming cost V 5 bases and J 6 bases, with 8 bases left between them. The CDR3 here is CASSPPAGELFF. The CDR3 nucleotides are TGTGCCAGCAGTCCCCCGGCCGGGGAGCTGTTTTTT. Based on the CDR3 plus reference TRBV5-6 and TRBJ2-2, the full variable domain is DAGVTQSPTHLIKTRGQQVTLRCSPKSGHDTVSWYQQALGQGPQFIFQYYEEEERQRGNFPDRFSGHQFPNYSSELNVNALLLGDSALYLCASSPPAGELFFGEGSRLTVL.

This chain joins TRBV11-2 and TRBJ1-3; perhaps TRBD1 as D (5 bases). Trimming stripped 1 base from V and 4 bases from J, with 11 bases between. Germline CDR1 and CDR2: SGHAT and FQNNGV. This CDR3 is built from 15 residues. For the CDR3, the DNA is TGTGCCAGCAGCTTAGTTAGTGGGGCCGGAAACACCATATATTTT. Translation: CASSLVSGAGNTIYF.